What follows are 25 T cell receptor beta chains derived from one specimen sequenced in a study of PD-1 blockade in classical Hodgkin lymphoma. Each of the patients experienced relapse following autologous stem cell transplantation, and their brentuximab vedotin exposure differed. Assay used: immunoSEQ multiplex PCR; TCRdb lists only in-frame clones, some missing. The top ten hold 12% of the sample, which has approximately 60,000 clones, roughly 88% seen once. The sample was peripheral blood mononuclear cells (PBMCs), taken at baseline. The receptor source for this set is a human donor with classical Hodgkin lymphoma.

The chain joins TRBV27 to TRBJ2-3; 11 nucleotides agree with TRBD2. The CDR3 loop spans 15 amino acids. Germline assignment: CDR1 MNHEY and CDR2 SMNVEV (reference sequence). V was pared by 6 bases and J by 2 bases, with 4 bases of the junction left unmatched. CDR3 sequence reads: CASSLSGGATDTQYF. The CDR3 nucleotides are TGTGCCAGCAGCCTTAGCGGGGGGGCCACAGATACGCAGTATTTT.

This clone was counted a single time. This chain joins TRBV14 and TRBJ2-7; TRBD1 agrees at 8 bases. J lost 1 base, V lost 4 bases, and 18 bases had no gene match. Germline V gene data show CDR1 as SGHDN and CDR2 as FVKESK. CDR3 length: 19 amino acids. The CDR3 region has the DNA TGTGCCAGCAGCCCTTTCCCGGGACAGGCCCATCTTCTATCCTACGAGCAGTACTTC. It is translated as CASSPFPGQAHLLSYEQYF.

The chain is built from TRBV6-5 and TRBJ1-6; TRBD1 might be the D (6 bases). Looked up from germline, CDR1 is MNHEY and CDR2 is SVGAGI. Trimming left V 4 bases short and J 4 bases short, with 14 bases between. The CDR3 is 16 residues long. Here the CDR3 reads CASSFITQGYNSPLHF. CDR3 sequence (DNA): TGTGCCAGCAGTTTTATTACACAGGGATATAATTCACCCCTCCACTTT.

The V call is TRBV11-2, the J call TRBJ1-2; TRBD1 is a possible D gene (5 bases). CDR1 and CDR2 (germline): SGHAT, FQNNGV. V lost 3 bases and J lost 0, with 8 bases in between. This CDR3 spans 14 amino acids. Here the CDR3 reads CASSLQGANYGYTF. The DNA for the CDR3 is TGTGCCAGCAGCTTGCAGGGCGCTAACTATGGCTACACCTTC.

The chain joins TRBV4-3 to TRBJ2-3; 11 bases map to TRBD2. There are 16 residues in the CDR3. Germline CDR1 is LGHNA and CDR2 is YSLEER. Losses at the gene ends were 4 bases for V and 1 base for J; bases not matched to a gene: 4. This CDR3 reads CASSPRLAGRTDTQYF. CDR3 coding DNA: TGCGCCAGCAGCCCCCGACTAGCGGGGCGCACAGATACGCAGTATTTT.

This chain joins TRBV5-4 and TRBJ1-2; the D gene is possibly TRBD1 (5 bases). V was clipped by 0 bases and J by 2 bases, with 8 bases between them. The CDR3 length is 14 residues. Per the germline V gene, CDR1 is SGHNT and CDR2 is YYREEE (reference sequence). This CDR3 is CASSLAGLNYGYTF. The CDR3 coding sequence is TGTGCCAGCAGCTTGGCGGGGCTAAACTATGGCTACACCTTC.

The chain couples TRBV7-8 to TRBJ2-1, with D perhaps matching TRBD1 or TRBD2 (6 bases each). The V end lost 3 bases, the J end lost 4 bases, and 13 bases lay between the germline ends. The germline V gene encodes CDR1 SGHVS and CDR2 FQNEAQ. CDR3 length: 15 amino acids. Here the CDR3 DNA reads TGTGCCAGCAGCTTGGGGGGCCCGGCATACAATGAGCAGTTCTTC. This sequence encodes CASSLGGPAYNEQFF.

The rearrangement joins TRBV7-4 to TRBJ2-3; D is uncertain. Germline V CDR1 and CDR2: SGHVT, SQSDAQ. Trimming took off 1 base at V and 3 bases at J, with 8 bases between the two ends. The CDR3 extends over 14 amino acids. DNA of the CDR3: TGTGCCAGCAGCTTAGGCCCAACTACAGATACGCAGTATTTT. It translates to CASSLGPTTDTQYF.

V and J are TRBV28 and TRBJ1-2, with 8 bases that match TRBD1. After removal of 4 bases from V and 3 bases from J, the junction contained 7 bases not matched to a gene. This CDR3 is 15 amino acids long. Germline V gene data show CDR1 as MDHEN and CDR2 as SYDVKM. The CDR3 coding sequence is TGTGCCAGCAGTTGGGGGGACAGGCCTTACTATGGCTACACCTTC. It is translated as CASSWGDRPYYGYTF.

The chain carries TRBV7-4 and TRBJ1-2; no clear D. CDR3 size: 13 residues. Trimming cost V 4 bases and J 4 bases, with 10 bases left between them. The germline V gene encodes CDR1 SGHVT and CDR2 SQSDAQ. The CDR3 bases are TGTGCCAGCAGCTATGGCAGCTTCTATGGCTACACCTTC. It encodes CASSYGSFYGYTF.

The V call is TRBV6-4, the J call TRBJ2-1, with 11 bases matching TRBD1. The CDR3 is made up of 17 amino acids. CDR1 is MRHNA and CDR2 is SNTAGT in the germline V gene. The J segment lost 4 bases and the V segment lost 6 bases, leaving 11 bases of the junction unmatched. The DNA for the CDR3 is TGTGCCAGCAGAAGAGAGCCCGGGACAGGGGGTTACAATGAGCAGTTCTTC. Its protein product is CASRREPGTGGYNEQFF.

The chain is built from TRBV27 and TRBJ2-7, with D uncertain. The length of the CDR3 is 14 residues. V dropped 6 bases and J dropped 6 bases, with 18 bases sitting between them. The V gene's germline CDR1 is MNHEY and CDR2 SMNVEV (reference sequence). The CDR3 coding sequence is TGTGCCAGCAGCCCACCCTCGGACGGATTCGAGCAGTACTTC. Protein: CASSPPSDGFEQYF.

This rearrangement joins TRBV7-8 to TRBJ2-3, with D possibly TRBD1 on 6 matching bases. Germline V gene lookup returns CDR1 SGHVS and CDR2 FQNEAQ. V shed 6 bases and J shed 9 bases, with 10 bases lying between them. This CDR3 has 11 amino acids. The CDR3 DNA reads TGTGCCAGCAGTCAGGGGAACACGCAGTATTTT. It translates to CASSQGNTQYF.

CDR3 loop: CASSLSPGGNQPQHF. The CDR3 DNA reads TGTGCCAGCAGTTTATCCCCTGGGGGGAATCAGCCCCAGCATTTT. J is TRBJ1-5 and V is TRBV28, with D maybe TRBD1 (5 bases). This CDR3 has 15 residues. V lost 1 base to trimming and J lost 4 bases, with 11 bases between them. Germline V gene data show CDR1 as MDHEN and CDR2 as SYDVKM.

As concerns this clone: Other DNA sequences in this sample translate to the same CDR3. This chain uses TRBV7-2 with TRBJ1-2; D not certain. Germline V gives CDR1 SGHTA, CDR2 FQGNSA. Trimming stripped 0 bases from V and 4 bases from J, with 3 bases between. The CDR3 runs 12 residues. Here the CDR3 DNA reads TGTGCCAGCAGCTTAGCTGGCTATGGCTACACCTTC. Translated: CASSLAGYGYTF.

The chain carries TRBV5-1 and TRBJ1-4; 7 bases fit TRBD1. After removal of 5 bases from V and 8 bases from J, the junction contained 12 bases not matched to a gene. This CDR3 spans 15 amino acids. Germline V gives CDR1 SGHRS, CDR2 YFSETQ. The DNA for the CDR3 is TGCGCCAGCAGTTCCATGACAGGGAGGTCGGAAAAACTGTTTTTT. Protein sequence: CASSSMTGRSEKLFF.

The chain links TRBV25-1 to TRBJ1-2; D is uncertain. This CDR3 contains 15 residues. The V gene lost 3 bases and the J gene lost 1 base, with 12 bases spanning the gap. In germline, CDR1 is MGHDK, CDR2 SYGVNS. The CDR3 DNA sequence: TGTGCCAGCAGTGACCCGGCCATCAGTAACTATGGCTACACCTTC. It specifies CASSDPAISNYGYTF.

The chain joins TRBV18 to TRBJ1-3; D gene ambiguous. The CDR3 runs 14 residues. V lost 2 bases and J 0 bases, leaving 5 bases between the germline ends. CDR1 KGHSH and CDR2 LQKENI come from the germline V gene. The CDR3, as DNA: TGTGCCAGCTCACCATCCAACTCTGGAAACACCATATATTTT. It codes for CASSPSNSGNTIYF.

The chain employs TRBV25-1 and TRBJ1-1; D remains unclear. Germline V lookup: CDR1 MGHDK, CDR2 SYGVNS. The CDR3 consists of 11 residues. Between the trimmed V and J ends, which lost 7 bases and 8 bases, there was a span of 11 bases. The CDR3 DNA sequence: TGTGCCAGCATCGTGGGTGTCGAAGCTTTCTTT. Protein sequence: CASIVGVEAFF.

This sequence joins TRBV6-1 and TRBJ2-6; D unresolved. This CDR3 is built from 11 residues. CDR1 MNHNS and CDR2 SASEGT come from the germline V gene. V lost 8 bases and J 5 bases, leaving 4 bases between the germline ends. CDR3 coding DNA: TGTGCCAGCCATTGGGCCAACGTCCTGACTTTC. Protein product: CASHWANVLTF.

The V and J genes are TRBV19 and TRBJ1-1; the D is unclear. Germline V gives CDR1 LNHDA, CDR2 SQIVND (reference sequence). There are 11 residues in the CDR3. V gave up 5 bases and J gave up 4 bases, with 5 bases separating them. This CDR3 is CASSVVTEAFF. CDR3 sequence (DNA): TGTGCCAGTAGTGTGGTCACTGAAGCTTTCTTT. Variable domain in full (rest from reference TRBV19 and TRBJ1-1): DGGITQSPKYLFRKEGQNVTLSCEQNLNHDAMYWYRQDPGQGLRLIYYSQIVNDFQKGDIAEGYSVSREKKESFPLTVTSAQKNPTAFYLCASSVVTEAFFGQGTRLTVV.

The rearrangement joins TRBV29-1 to TRBJ1-4; a weak D match, TRBD1 (6 bases). CDR1 is SQVTM, CDR2 ANQGSEA, per germline. Trimming pared 6 bases from V and 3 bases from J, leaving 11 bases between. The CDR3 is 13 amino acids. This chain's CDR3 is CSVLQGANEKLFF. CDR3 in DNA: TGCAGCGTCTTACAGGGAGCTAATGAAAAACTGTTTTTT.

The chain is built from TRBV15 and TRBJ1-5; D perhaps matches TRBD1 (5 bases). The CDR3 is 15 amino acids. Trimming shortened V by 0 bases and J by 6 bases, and 12 bases separated the two germline ends. From germline, CDR1 is LNHNV and CDR2 YYDKDF (reference sequence). For the CDR3, the DNA is TGTGCCACCAGCAGAGATTTAGGGGCGGGTCAGCCCCAGCATTTT. It codes for CATSRDLGAGQPQHF.

This chain uses TRBV10-1 with TRBJ1-1; D is undetermined. The CDR3 contains 13 residues. CDR1 is WNHNN and CDR2 is SYGVQD in the germline V gene (reference sequence). The ends were cut back, 4 bases at V and 0 bases at J, with 6 bases in the middle. The CDR3: CASSVGLNTEAFF. The CDR3 DNA sequence: TGCGCCAGCAGTGTAGGGCTGAACACTGAAGCTTTCTTT.

The J gene is TRBJ1-2, the V gene TRBV12-5, with 8 bases matching TRBD1. V lost 0 bases and J lost 4; bases outside the gene matches: 10. From germline, CDR1 is LGHNT and CDR2 FRNRAP. The CDR3 sequence is 17 residues long. This CDR3 reads CASGLVLYSGGSYGYTF. The CDR3 nucleotides are TGTGCTAGTGGTTTGGTACTATATTCAGGGGGCTCCTATGGCTACACCTTC.